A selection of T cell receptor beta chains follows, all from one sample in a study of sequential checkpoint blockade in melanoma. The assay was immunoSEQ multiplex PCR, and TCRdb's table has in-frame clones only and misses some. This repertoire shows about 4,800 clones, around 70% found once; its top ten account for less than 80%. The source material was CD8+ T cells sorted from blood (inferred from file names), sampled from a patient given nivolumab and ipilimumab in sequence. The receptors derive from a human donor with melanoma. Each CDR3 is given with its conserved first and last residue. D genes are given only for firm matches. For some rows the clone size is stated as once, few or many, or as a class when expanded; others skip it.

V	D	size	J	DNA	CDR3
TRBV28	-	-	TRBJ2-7	TGTGCCAGCAGTTTATTTTCCTCCTACGAGCAGTACTTC	CASSLFSSYEQYF
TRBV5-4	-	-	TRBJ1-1	TGTGCCAGCAGCCTCTACGACAGCATGAACACTGAAGCTTTCTTT	CASSLYDSMNTEAFF
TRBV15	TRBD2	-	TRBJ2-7	TGTGCCACCAGCCCGACTAGCGGGGAGACCATTAGCTCCTACGAGCAGTACTTC	CATSPTSGETISSYEQYF
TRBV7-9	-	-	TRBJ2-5	TGTGCCAGCAGCTTAACTATCCAAGAGACCCAGTACTTC	CASSLTIQETQYF
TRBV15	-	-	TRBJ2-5	TGTGCCACCAGCAGAGCTAACCGCGGGGAGACCCAGTACTTC	CATSRANRGETQYF
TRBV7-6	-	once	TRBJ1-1	TGTGCCAGCAGCTTAGATACGGGAAGAGGAGCTTTCTTT	CASSLDTGRGAFF
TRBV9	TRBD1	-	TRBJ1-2	TGTGCCAGCAGCGTTTGGACAGGAAGTAGCTATGGCTACACCTTC	CASSVWTGSSYGYTF
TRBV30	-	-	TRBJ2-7	TGTGCCTGGGATACGGGGCTAGCGACCCACGAGCAGTACTTC	CAWDTGLATHEQYF
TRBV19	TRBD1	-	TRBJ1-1	TGTGCCAGTAGTCTCAGACAGGGGGCGGACACTGAAGCTTTCTTT	CASSLRQGADTEAFF
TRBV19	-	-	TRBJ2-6	TGTGCCAGTAGTATAGATCAGGGGACTGGGGCCAACGTCCTGACTTTC	CASSIDQGTGANVLTF
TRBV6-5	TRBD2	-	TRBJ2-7	TGTGCCAGCAGTGTAGCGGGCCCCTACGAGCAGTACTTC	CASSVAGPYEQYF
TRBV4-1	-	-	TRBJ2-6	TGCGCCAGCAGCCAAGATCGGTCCTCTGGGGCCAACGTCCTGACTTTC	CASSQDRSSGANVLTF
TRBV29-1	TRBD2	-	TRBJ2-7	TGCAGCGTTGATGGGACTAGCGGGATCGAGCAGTACTTC	CSVDGTSGIEQYF
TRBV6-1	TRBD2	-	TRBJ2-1	TGTGCCAGCAGTGAACTTGCGGGGGGGTACAATGAGCAGTTCTTC	CASSELAGGYNEQFF
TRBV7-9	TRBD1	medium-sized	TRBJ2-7	TGTGCCAGCAGCGCGACAGGGGCAGGGAACGAGCAGTACTTC	CASSATGAGNEQYF
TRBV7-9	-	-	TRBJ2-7	TGTGCCAGCAGCCCCCCCTCGAGCTACGAGCAGTACTTC	CASSPPSSYEQYF
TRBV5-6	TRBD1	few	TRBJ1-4	TGTGCCAGCAGCTCGCCGCAGGGGGCGCCCAATGAAAAACTGTTTTTT	CASSSPQGAPNEKLFF
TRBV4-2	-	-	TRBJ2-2	TGTGCCAGCAGCCAAGCCGAAGCTGAAGTGAACACCGGGGAGCTGTTTTTT	CASSQAEAEVNTGELFF
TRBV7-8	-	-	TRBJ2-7	TGTGCCAGCAGCTTAGGGGGGGTATCCTACGAGCAGTACTTC	CASSLGGVSYEQYF
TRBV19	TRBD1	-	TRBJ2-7	TGTGCCAGTAGTCCCGGGACAGGGGACTACGAGCAGTACTTC	CASSPGTGDYEQYF
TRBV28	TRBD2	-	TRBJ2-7	TGTGCCAGCAGTTTCACTAGCGCCCTTAACGAGCAGTACTTC	CASSFTSALNEQYF
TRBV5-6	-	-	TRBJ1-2	TGTGCCAGCAGCTTGGCGGGTTTGGACTTCTGGGGTGGCTACACCTTC	CASSLAGLDFWGGYTF
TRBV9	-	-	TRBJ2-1	TGTGCCAGCAGCGTAGAGGCGGGGTCATACAATGAGCAGTTCTTC	CASSVEAGSYNEQFF
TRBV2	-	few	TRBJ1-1	TGTGCCAGCAGTGAGGGGGCGCGTACTGAAGCTTTCTTT	CASSEGARTEAFF
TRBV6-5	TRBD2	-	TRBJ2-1	TGTGCCAGCAGTTACACGACTAGCGGGGACAATGAGCAGTTCTTC	CASSYTTSGDNEQFF
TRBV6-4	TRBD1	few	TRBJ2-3	TGTGCCAGCAGTGACTCGGTCGAGACAGGGGGCACAGATACGCAGTATTTT	CASSDSVETGGTDTQYF